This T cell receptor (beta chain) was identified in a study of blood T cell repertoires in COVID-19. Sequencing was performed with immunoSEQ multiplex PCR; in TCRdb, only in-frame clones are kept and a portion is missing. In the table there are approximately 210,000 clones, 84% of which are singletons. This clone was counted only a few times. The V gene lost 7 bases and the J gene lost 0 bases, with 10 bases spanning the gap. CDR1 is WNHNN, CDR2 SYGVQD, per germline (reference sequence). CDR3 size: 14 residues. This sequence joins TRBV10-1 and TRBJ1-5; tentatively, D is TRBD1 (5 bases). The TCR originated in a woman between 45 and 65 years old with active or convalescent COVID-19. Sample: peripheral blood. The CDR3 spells CASTQGVSNQPQHF. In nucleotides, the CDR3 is TGCGCCAGCACCCAAGGGGTTAGCAATCAGCCCCAGCATTTT.